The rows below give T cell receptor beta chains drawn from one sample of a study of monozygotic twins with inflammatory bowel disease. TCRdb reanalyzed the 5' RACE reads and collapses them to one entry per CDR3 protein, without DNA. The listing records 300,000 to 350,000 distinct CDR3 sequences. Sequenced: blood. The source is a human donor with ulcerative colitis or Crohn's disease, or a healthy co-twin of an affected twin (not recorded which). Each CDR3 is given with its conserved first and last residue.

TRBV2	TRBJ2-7	CASRMGTGGSYEQYF
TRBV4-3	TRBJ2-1	CASSQQGGADEQFF
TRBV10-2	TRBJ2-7	CASTSAGWNYEQYF
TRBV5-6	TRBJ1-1	CASSFGAHMNTEAFF
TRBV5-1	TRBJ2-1	CASSSGGTSYNEQFF
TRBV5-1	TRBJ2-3	CASRLLEGVADTQYF
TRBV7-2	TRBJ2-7	CASSLSATSGSSKEQYF
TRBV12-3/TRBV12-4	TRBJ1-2	CASTSRGQGQYGYTF
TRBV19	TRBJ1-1	CASSLGTGEVNTEAFF
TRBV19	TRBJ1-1	CASSISDTEAFF
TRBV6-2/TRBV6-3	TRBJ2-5	CASSYDRTVSFEETQYF
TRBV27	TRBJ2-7	CASSPGLDFSYEQYF
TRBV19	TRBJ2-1	CASSIRPRSSYNEQFF
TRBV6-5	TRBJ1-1	CASKMTGTLEAFF
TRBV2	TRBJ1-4	CASSEALQGQGPTNEKLFF